This T cell receptor (beta chain) stems from a study of PD-1 blockade in classical Hodgkin lymphoma. Trimming removed 6 bases at V and 0 bases at J, with 11 bases between. The CDR3 extends over 14 amino acids. Looked up from germline, CDR1 is SQVTM and CDR2 is ANQGSEA. The time point was: cycle 4 day 1 (C4D1), after 6 weeks of nivolumab. The patients all showed relapse after autologous stem cell transplantation, while their brentuximab vedotin exposure varied. On this clone: What it recognizes is unknown.

The repertoire was sequenced with immunoSEQ multiplex PCR; TCRdb's copy has only in-frame clones and lacks some. Among about 33,000 clones listed, approximately 67% were seen once. Findings of the study overall: Complete responders matched newly diagnosed patients in baseline diversity.

This clonotype was sampled from a human donor with classical Hodgkin lymphoma. The material sequenced was peripheral blood mononuclear cells (PBMCs), taken before the fourth cycle of nivolumab. The rearrangement uses TRBV29-1 and TRBJ1-4, with unresolved D. CDR3 residues: CSVAPEATNEKLFF. CDR3 coding DNA: TGCAGCGTCGCCCCAGAGGCAACTAATGAAAAACTGTTTTTT.